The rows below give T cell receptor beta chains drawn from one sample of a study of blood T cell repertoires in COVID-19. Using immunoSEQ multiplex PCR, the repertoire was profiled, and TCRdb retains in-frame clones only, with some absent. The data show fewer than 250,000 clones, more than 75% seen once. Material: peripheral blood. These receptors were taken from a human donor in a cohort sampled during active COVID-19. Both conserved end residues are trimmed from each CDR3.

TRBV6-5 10 ASGRNSGELF
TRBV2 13 ASGEGGLNNSPLH
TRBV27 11 ASSFGGSSPLH
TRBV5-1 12 ASSSDSGNHEQY
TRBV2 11 ASRAGGPDTQY
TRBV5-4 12 ASSLIQDAETQY
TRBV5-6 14 ASSLGGTLSNQPQH
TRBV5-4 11 ASSLDRTYEQY
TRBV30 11 AWHPGQDYEQY
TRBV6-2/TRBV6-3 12 ASSSGSVTGELF
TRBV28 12 ASSLVSSPDTQY
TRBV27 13 ASDTGGGEDYGYT
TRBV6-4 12 ATGGGTGYYEQY
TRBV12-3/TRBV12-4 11 ASSLVQGAGYT
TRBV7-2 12 ASSLGQGAYEQY
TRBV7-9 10 ASSLEREKLF
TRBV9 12 ASSGPRDIHGYT
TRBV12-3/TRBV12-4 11 ASSKDSQETQY
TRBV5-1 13 ASSLEAGATDTQY
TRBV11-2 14 ASSLSSAGGSYEQY
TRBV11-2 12 ASSLGGGAGEQY
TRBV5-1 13 ASSISRGLDTEAF
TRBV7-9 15 ASSLEPGQQNSYEQY